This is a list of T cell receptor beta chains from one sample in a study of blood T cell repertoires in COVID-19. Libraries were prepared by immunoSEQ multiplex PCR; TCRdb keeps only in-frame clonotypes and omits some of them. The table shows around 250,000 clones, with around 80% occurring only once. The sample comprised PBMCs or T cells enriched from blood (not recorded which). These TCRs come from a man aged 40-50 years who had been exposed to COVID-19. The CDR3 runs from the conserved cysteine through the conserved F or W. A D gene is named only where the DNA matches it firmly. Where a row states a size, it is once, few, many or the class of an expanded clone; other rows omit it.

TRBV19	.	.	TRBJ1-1	TGTGCCAGTAACCATCAAGGGGACTACACTGAAGCTTTCTTT	CASNHQGDYTEAFF
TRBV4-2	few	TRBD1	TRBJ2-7	TGTGCCAGCAGCCAAGGGACAGGGCAGACCGAGCAGTACTTC	CASSQGTGQTEQYF
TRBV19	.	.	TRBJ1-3	TGTGCCAGCACCAGACAGGTCGCCTCTGGAAACACCATATATTTT	CASTRQVASGNTIYF
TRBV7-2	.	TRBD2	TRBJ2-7	TGTGCCAGCAGCTTAAGCGGGGGAGATTCCTACGAGCAGTACTTC	CASSLSGGDSYEQYF
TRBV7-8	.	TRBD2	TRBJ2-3	TGTGCCAGCAGCGCGCGGGGGTCTAGCGGCACGAGCACAGATACGCAGTATTTT	CASSARGSSGTSTDTQYF
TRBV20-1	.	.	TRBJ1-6	TGCAGTGCTAAGGGGAATTCACCCCTCCACTTT	CSAKGNSPLHF
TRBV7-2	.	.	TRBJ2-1	TGTGCCAGCAGCCCACAGGCCAGGGTCATACCTAATGAGCAGTTCTTC	CASSPQARVIPNEQFF
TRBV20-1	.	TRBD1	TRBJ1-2	TGCAGTGCCGGGACAGCCTATGGCTACACCTTC	CSAGTAYGYTF
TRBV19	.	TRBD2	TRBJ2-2	TGTGCCAGTAGTATAGTAGCGGGAGGGGTCGGGGAGCTGTTTTTT	CASSIVAGGVGELFF
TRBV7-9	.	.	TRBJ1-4	TGTGCCAGCAGCTCGCGAGGCGGGCCTTTGAGTGGAAAACTGTTTTTT	CASSSRGGPLSGKLFF
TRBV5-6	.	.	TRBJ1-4	TGTGCCAGCAGCTCTAGGTTCGCTAATGAAAAACTGTTTTTT	CASSSRFANEKLFF
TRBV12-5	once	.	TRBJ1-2	TGTGCTAGTGGTTTGGTACAGGCAGGGGTGGCCTATGGCTACACCTTC	CASGLVQAGVAYGYTF
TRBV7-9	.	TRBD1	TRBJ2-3	TGTGCCAGCAGCAGGGGACAGGGTATCCATACGCAGTATTTT	CASSRGQGIHTQYF
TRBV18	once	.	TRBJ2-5	TGTGCCAGCTCACCAAGGACAGATTGGGGGAGAGAGACCCAGTACTTC	CASSPRTDWGRETQYF
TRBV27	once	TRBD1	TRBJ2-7	TGTGCCAGCAGTTTACCCTGTACAGGGGCACCCCCCTACTACGAGCAGTACTTC	CASSLPCTGAPPYYEQYF
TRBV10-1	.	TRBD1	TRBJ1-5	TGCGCCACAGAGATACAGGGGGCAAAGCAGCCCCAGCATTTT	CATEIQGAKQPQHF
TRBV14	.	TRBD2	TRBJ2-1	TGTGCCAGCAGCCTAAGCCCCCTTCTAGCGGACTACAATGAGCAGTTCTTC	CASSLSPLLADYNEQFF
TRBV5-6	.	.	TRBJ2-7	TGTGCCAGCAGCCGCGTTGGTGCCGAGCAGTACTTC	CASSRVGAEQYF
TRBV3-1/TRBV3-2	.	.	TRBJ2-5	TGTGCCAGCAGCCAGAACCGCGGTTCCCAAGAGACCCAGTACTTC	CASSQNRGSQETQYF
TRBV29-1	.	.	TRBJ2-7	TGCAGCGTCGCAAGAGGACAGGAGCAGTACTTC	CSVARGQEQYF
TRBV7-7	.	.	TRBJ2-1	TGTGCTAGCAGCATAACCGGGAACAATGAGCAGTTCTTC	CASSITGNNEQFF
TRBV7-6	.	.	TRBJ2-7	TGTGCCAGCAGCTTACTTCTGCGGGGCGAGCAGTACTTC	CASSLLLRGEQYF
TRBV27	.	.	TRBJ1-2	TGTGCCAGCAGTCCCACAGGGATTCCTAACTATGGCTACACCTTC	CASSPTGIPNYGYTF
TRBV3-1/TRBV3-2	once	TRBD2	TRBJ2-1	TGTGCCAGCAGCCTCAGAAGCGGGAGGGGCGACAATGAGCAGTTCTTC	CASSLRSGRGDNEQFF
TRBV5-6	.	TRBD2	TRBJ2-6	TGTGCCAGCAACTCGCGGGGGGTAGCCTACTCTGGGGCCAACGTCCTGACTTTC	CASNSRGVAYSGANVLTF
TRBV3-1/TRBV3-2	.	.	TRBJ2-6	TGTGCCAGCAGCCAGTGGGACAAGCTGCAAGGGTCTGGGGCCAACGTCCTGACTTTC	CASSQWDKLQGSGANVLTF
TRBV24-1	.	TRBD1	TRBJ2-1	TGTGCCACCAGTGGGCCGCCGGGACAGGCCTACAATGAGCAGTTCTTC	CATSGPPGQAYNEQFF
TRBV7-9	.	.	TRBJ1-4	TGTGCCAGCAGCTTAGTAGTTATAAATGAAAAACTGTTTTTT	CASSLVVINEKLFF